The subject of this entry is one T cell receptor (beta chain). These data originate in a study of shared clonotypes between healthy human individuals. Clones were sequenced by immunoSEQ multiplex PCR, and TCRdb holds only the in-frame ones, with some missing. The sample includes 550,000 to 800,000 clones, over 65% seen only once; the top ten take more than 1.5%. Material for sequencing was memory CD4+ T cells sorted from blood. Specified subset: CD45RA-negative fraction. The receptor's source is a woman aged 25 to 39 in good health.

Written as DNA, the CDR3 is TGCGCCAGCAGCTTCCGGGAGATTGCCTACAATGAGCAGTTCTTC. This sequence encodes CASSFREIAYNEQFF. This chain joins TRBV5-1 and TRBJ2-1, with TRBD2 as a possible D gene (6 bases). With 2 bases removed from V and 2 bases from J, the gap between germline ends came to 11 bases. The V gene's germline CDR1 is SGHRS and CDR2 YFSETQ. This CDR3 is 15 amino acids long.